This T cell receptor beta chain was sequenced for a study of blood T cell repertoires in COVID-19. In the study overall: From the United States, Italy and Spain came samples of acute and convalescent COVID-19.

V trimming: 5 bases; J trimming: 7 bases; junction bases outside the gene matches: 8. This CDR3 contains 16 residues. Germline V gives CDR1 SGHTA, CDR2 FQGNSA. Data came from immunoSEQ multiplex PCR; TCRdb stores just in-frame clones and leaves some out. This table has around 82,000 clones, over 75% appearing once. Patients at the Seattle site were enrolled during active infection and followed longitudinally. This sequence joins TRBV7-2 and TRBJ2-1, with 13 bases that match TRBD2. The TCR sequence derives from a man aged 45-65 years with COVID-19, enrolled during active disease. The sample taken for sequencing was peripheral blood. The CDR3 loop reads CASSLTSGRAGNEQFF. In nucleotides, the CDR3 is TGTGCCAGCAGCCTAACTAGCGGGAGGGCCGGTAATGAGCAGTTCTTC.